This T cell receptor beta chain was captured by sequencing in a study of blood T cell repertoires in COVID-19 (dated by TCRdb to the early 2020s). About the study as a whole: The collaborator samples originated in the United States, Italy and Spain and spanned the acute and convalescent phases of COVID-19. The material from the prospective study consisted of cDNA or gDNA derived from T cells, B-cell-depleted T cells, or PBMCs. Subjects who had been exposed to COVID-19, were actively infected with it, or had recovered from it provided the deeply sampled blood TCRbeta repertoires that made up the dataset. The repertoires were released in a freely available public database meant as a resource for research on the immune response to SARS-CoV-2. Samples were obtained from the ongoing ImmuneRACE study (first 160 participants) and from about 1,300 subjects provided by 6 global collaborators. Nearly every sample came with metadata listing a de-identified subject ID, COVID-19 status, age in years and sex. Where HLA class I and class II types were available, the types were taken from metadata supplied by the sample provider, not from assay-based typing.

The immunoSEQ Assay, a bias-controlled multiplex PCR, was used to amplify TCRbeta CDR3 regions from genomic DNA. Per the source publication's procedure: Nucleated cell counts per sample were estimated from amplification of reference gene primers within the assay. To quantify the absolute abundance of each unique TCRbeta CDR3 rearrangement, sequence reads were collapsed and filtered. For each sample, productive Simpson clonality was calculated as the square root of Simpson's diversity index over productive rearrangements. TCRdb re-hosts the immuneACCESS table, in-frame sequences only. Its copies lack some clones; in the studies checked, an unresolved V gene accounts for under half of them, and the cause for the rest is not known. That table furnishes V, J and clone size, whereas the DNA furnished D and trimming. This sample holds tens of thousands of clones; about 84% were observed only once. About 14% of the sample rests with the top ten.

What the research found in general, with its limitations: How much clinical and demographic metadata was included differed by source and by participant, and the metadata was provided uncurated.

On this clone itself: Its antigen is not yet known. Per-base qualities were not stored, and no clone one base away is much larger.

Each collaborating institution followed its own protocols to collect whole blood in K2EDTA tubes. Collaborator samples were shipped for TCRbeta analysis as frozen whole blood, isolated PBMCs, or DNA extracted from either sample type. The receptor was isolated from a woman in her 70s with acute or convalescent COVID-19. The sequenced sample consisted of peripheral blood.

The CDR3: CASSREQGAANEKLFF. The nucleotide sequence reads as follows: TGTGCCAGCTCACGGGAACAGGGGGCCGCTAATGAAAAACTGTTTTTT. Recombination connected TRBV18 to TRBJ1-4; 9 central nucleotides agree with TRBD1. The junction shows trimming of 4 bases on V and 3 bases on J, and the gene matches do not reach 6 bases of it. Via the germline V gene, CDR1 is KGHSH and CDR2 LQKENI. From cysteine to phenylalanine, the CDR3 is 16 amino acids long. The sequence is cut down to CDR3 DNA, 48 bases in frame from base 1.